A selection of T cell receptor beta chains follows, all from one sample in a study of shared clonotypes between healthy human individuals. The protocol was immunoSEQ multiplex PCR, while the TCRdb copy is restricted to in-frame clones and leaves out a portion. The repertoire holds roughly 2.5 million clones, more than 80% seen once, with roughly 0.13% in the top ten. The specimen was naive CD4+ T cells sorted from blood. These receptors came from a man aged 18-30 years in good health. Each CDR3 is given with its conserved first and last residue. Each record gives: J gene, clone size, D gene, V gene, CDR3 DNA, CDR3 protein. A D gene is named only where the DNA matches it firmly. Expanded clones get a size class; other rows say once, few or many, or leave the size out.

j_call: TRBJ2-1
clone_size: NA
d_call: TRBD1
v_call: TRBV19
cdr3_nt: TGTACGCCTGGGTGGGACAGGGTCAAGGAATGGCAGTTCTTC
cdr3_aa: CTPGWDRVKEWQFF

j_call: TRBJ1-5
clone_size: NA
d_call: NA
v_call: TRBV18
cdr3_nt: TGTGCCAGCTCCTCCACGGCGGCGTATCAGCCCCAGCATTTT
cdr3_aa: CASSSTAAYQPQHF

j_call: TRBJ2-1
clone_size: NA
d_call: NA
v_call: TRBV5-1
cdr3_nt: TGCGCCAGCAGCGATGGGCTTGAGCAGTTCTTC
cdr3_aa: CASSDGLEQFF

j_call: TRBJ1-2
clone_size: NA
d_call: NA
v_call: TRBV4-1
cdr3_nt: TGCGCCAGCAGCAAAAAAGTCGGCCCTCCTAACTATGGCTACACCTTC
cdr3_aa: CASSKKVGPPNYGYTF

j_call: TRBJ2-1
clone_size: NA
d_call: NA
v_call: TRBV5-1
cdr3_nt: TGCGCCAGCGGGGTCGGGGCGGAATCCAATGAGCAGTTCTTC
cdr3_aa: CASGVGAESNEQFF

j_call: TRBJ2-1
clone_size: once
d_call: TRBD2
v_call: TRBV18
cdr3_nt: TGTGCCAGCTCACTCGGACTAGCGGGGGGTAGCGATGAGCAGTTCTTC
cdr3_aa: CASSLGLAGGSDEQFF

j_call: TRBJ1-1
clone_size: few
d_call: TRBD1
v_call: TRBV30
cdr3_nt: TGTGCCTGGATGGGGACAGGCTCATGGGCTGAAGCTTTCTTT
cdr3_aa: CAWMGTGSWAEAFF

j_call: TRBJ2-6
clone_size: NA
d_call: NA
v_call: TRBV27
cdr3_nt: TGTGCCAGCAGTTTGACCATAGGGGGGTCTCCCAACGTCCTGACTTTC
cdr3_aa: CASSLTIGGSPNVLTF

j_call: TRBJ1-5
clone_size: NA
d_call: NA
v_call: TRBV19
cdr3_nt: TGTGCCAGTACTGAACGGGGAATACCCCAGCCCCAGCATTTT
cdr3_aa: CASTERGIPQPQHF

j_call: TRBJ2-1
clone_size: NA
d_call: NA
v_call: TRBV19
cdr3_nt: TGTGCCAGTAGTATAAGTGTGAGCTCCTACAATGAGCAGTTCTTC
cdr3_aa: CASSISVSSYNEQFF

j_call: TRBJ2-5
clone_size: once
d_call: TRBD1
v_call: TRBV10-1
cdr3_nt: TGCGCCAGCAGTGCGACAGGGGGCCAAGAGACCCAGTACTTC
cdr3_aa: CASSATGGQETQYF

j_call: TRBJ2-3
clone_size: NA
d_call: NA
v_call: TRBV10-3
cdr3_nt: TGTGCCATCACCCCTGGGTGGGAGGGCACAGATACGCAGTATTTT
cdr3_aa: CAITPGWEGTDTQYF

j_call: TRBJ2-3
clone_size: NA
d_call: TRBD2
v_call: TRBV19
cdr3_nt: TGTGCCAGTAGTATAGGAGGGACTAGCGGGAGCACAGATACGCAGTATTTT
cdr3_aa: CASSIGGTSGSTDTQYF

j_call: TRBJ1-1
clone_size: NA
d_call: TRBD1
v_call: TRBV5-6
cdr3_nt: TGTGCCAGCAGCTTGCGACAGGGATGGGGGACTGAAGCTTTCTTT
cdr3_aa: CASSLRQGWGTEAFF

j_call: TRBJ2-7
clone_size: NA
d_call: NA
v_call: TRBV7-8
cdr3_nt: TGTGCCAGCAGCCCATGGGACTTCTACGAGCAGTACTTC
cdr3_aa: CASSPWDFYEQYF

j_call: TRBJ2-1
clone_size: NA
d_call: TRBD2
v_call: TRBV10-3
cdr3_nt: TGTGCCATCAGTTCGGGGACTAGCGTCTACAATGAGCAGTTCTTC
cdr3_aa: CAISSGTSVYNEQFF

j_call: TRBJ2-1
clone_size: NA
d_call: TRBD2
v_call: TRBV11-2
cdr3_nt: TGTGCCAGCAGCTTAGCACTAGCGGGATCTTATAGTGAGCAGTTCTTC
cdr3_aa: CASSLALAGSYSEQFF

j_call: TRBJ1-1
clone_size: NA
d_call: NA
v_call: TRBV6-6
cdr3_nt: TGTGCCAGCAGCAGCTGGGGGGACACTGAAGCTTTCTTT
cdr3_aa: CASSSWGDTEAFF

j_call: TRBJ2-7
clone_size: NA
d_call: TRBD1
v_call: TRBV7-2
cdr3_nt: TGTGCCAGCAGCTACCGGGACAGGGCATTCTACGAGCAGTACTTC
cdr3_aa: CASSYRDRAFYEQYF

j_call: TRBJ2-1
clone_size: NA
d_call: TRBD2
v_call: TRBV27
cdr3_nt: TGTGCCAGCAGTTTTCGTAGCGGGAGAGGGGATTTAACGCGGAACAATGAGCAGTTCTTC
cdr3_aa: CASSFRSGRGDLTRNNEQFF

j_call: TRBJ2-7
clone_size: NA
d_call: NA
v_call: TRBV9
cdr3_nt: TGTGCCAGCAGCGTAGACGTACAAGGCTACTACGAGCAGTACTTC
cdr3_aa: CASSVDVQGYYEQYF

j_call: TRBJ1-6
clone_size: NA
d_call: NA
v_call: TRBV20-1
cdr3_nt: TGCAGTGCTAGACAGGGCCCACCCCTCCACTTT
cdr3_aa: CSARQGPPLHF